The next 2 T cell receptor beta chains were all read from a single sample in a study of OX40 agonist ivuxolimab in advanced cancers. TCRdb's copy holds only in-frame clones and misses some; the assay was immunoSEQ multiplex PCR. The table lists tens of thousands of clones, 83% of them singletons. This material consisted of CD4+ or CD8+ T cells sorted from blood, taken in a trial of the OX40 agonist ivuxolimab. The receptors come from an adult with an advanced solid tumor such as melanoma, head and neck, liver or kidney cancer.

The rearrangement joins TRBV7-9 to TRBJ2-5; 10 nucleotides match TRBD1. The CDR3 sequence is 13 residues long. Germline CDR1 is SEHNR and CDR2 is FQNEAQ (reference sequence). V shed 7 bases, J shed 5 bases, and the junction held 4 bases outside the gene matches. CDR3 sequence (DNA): TGTGCCAGCACCGGGACAGGGGCGGAGACCCAGTACTTC. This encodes CASTGTGAETQYF.

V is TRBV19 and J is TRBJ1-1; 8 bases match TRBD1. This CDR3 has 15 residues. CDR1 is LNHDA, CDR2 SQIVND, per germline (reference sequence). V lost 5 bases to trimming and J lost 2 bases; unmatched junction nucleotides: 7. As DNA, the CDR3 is TGTGCCAGTAGTGGCAGGGGGCGGCCTAACACTGAAGCTTTCTTT. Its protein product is CASSGRGRPNTEAFF.